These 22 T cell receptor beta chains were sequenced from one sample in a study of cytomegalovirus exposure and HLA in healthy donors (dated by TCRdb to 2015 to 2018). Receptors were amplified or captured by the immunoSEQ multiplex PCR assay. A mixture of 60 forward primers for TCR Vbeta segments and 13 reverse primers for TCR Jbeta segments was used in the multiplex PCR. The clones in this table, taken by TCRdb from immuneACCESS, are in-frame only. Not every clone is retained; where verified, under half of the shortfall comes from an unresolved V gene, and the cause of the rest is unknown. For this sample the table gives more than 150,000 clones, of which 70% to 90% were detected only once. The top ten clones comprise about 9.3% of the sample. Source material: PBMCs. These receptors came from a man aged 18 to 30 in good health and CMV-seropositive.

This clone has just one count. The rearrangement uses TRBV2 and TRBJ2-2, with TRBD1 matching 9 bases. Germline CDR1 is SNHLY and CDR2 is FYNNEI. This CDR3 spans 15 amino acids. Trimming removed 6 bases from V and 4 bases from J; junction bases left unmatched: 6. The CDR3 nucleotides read TGTGCCAGCAGCGGGACAGGGTTTGCCACCGGGGAGCTGTTTTTT. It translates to CASSGTGFATGELFF.

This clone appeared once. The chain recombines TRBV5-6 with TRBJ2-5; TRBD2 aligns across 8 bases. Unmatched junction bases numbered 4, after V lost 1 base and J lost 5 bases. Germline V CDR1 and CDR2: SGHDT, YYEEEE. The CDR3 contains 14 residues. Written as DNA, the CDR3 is TGTGCCAGCAGCTTGACGGCTAGCGGGGAGACCCAGTACTTC. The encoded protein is CASSLTASGETQYF.

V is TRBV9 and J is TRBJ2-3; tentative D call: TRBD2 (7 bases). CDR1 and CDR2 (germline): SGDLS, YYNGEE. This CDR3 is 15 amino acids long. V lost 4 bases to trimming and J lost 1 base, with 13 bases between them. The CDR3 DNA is TGTGCCAGCAGCCCCGAGGGGGGGCGCACAGATACGCAGTATTTT. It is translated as CASSPEGGRTDTQYF.

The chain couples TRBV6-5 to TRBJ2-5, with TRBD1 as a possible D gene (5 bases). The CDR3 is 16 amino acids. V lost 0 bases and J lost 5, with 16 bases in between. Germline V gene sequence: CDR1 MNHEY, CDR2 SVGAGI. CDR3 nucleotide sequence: TGTGCCAGCAGTTACTCGATTTTGCAGGGTGAGGAGACCCAGTACTTC. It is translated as CASSYSILQGEETQYF.

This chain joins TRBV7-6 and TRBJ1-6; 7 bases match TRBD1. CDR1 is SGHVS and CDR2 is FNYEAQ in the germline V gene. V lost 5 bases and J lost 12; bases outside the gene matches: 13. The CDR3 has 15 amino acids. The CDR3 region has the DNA TGTGCCAGCAGCCCCGGGACAGTCGGGTCGGAACCCCTCCACTTT. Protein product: CASSPGTVGSEPLHF.

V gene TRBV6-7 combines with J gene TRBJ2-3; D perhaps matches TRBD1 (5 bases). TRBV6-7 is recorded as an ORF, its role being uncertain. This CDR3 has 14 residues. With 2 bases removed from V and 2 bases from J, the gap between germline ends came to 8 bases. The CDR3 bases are TGTGCCAGCAGTTACCAGGGCCACACAGATACGCAGTATTTT. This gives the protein CASSYQGHTDTQYF.

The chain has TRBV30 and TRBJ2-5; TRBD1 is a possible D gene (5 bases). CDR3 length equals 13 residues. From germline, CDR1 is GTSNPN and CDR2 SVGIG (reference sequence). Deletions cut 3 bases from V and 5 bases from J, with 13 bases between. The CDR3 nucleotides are TGTGCCTGGAGGGGCGACAGTTTGGAGACCCAGTACTTC. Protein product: CAWRGDSLETQYF. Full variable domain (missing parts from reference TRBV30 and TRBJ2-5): SQTIHQWPATLVQPVGSPLSLECTVEGTSNPNLYWYRQAAGRGLQLLFYSVGIGQISSEVPQNLSASRPQDRQFILSSKKLLLSDSGFYLCAWRGDSLETQYFGPGTRLLVL.

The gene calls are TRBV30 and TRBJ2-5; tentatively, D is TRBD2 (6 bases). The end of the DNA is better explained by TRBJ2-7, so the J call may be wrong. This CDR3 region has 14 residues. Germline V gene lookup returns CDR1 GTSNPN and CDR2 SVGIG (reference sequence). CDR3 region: CAWSHGGEAYEQYF. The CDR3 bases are TGTGCCTGGAGTCACGGAGGGGAAGCCTACGAGCAGTACTTC.

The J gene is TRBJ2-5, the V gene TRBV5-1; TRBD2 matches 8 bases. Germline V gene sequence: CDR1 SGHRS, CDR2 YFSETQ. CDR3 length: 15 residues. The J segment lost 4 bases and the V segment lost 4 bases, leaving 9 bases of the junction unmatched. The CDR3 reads CASSEGTSSLETQYF. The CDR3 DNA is TGCGCCAGCAGCGAGGGGACTAGTTCCCTAGAGACCCAGTACTTC.

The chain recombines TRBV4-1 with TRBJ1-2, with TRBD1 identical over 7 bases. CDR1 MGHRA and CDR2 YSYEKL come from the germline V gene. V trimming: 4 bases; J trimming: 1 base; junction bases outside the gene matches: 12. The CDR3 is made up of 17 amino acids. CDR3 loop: CASSRGTVAWDNYGYTF. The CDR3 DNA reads TGCGCCAGCAGCCGGGGGACAGTCGCATGGGATAACTATGGCTACACCTTC.

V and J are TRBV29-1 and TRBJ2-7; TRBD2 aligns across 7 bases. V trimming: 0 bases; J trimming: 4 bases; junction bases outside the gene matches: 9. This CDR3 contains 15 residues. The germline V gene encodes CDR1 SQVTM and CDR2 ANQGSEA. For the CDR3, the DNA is TGCAGCGTTGAAGATATTCAAGGGGAGGGGTACGAGCAGTACTTC. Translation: CSVEDIQGEGYEQYF.

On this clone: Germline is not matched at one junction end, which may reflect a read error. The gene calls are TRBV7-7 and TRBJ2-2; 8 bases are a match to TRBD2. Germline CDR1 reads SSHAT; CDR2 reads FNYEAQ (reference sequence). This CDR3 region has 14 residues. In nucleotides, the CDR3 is TGTGCTAGCAGCTTACGGGGGGGCACCGGGGAGCTGTTTTTT. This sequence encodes CASSLRGGTGELFF.

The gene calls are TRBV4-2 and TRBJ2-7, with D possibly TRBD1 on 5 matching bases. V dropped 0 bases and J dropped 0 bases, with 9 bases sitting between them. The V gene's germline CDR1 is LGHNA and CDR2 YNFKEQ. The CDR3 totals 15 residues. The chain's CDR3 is CASSQEGASSYEQYF. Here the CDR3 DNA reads TGTGCCAGCAGCCAAGAAGGGGCCAGCTCCTACGAGCAGTACTTC.

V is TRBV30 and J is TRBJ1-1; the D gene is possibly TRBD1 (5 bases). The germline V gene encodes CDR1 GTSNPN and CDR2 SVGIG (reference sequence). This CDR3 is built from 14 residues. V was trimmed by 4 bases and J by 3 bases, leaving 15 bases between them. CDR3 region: CAWKTRVMDTEAFF. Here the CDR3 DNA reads TGTGCCTGGAAGACCAGGGTAATGGACACTGAAGCTTTCTTT.

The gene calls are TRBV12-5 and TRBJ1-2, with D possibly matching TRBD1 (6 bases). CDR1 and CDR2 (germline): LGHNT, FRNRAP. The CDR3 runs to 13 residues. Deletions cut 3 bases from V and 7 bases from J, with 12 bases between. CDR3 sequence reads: CASGFRGAIGYTF. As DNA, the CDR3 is TGTGCTAGTGGTTTTCGGGGGGCGATTGGCTACACCTTC.

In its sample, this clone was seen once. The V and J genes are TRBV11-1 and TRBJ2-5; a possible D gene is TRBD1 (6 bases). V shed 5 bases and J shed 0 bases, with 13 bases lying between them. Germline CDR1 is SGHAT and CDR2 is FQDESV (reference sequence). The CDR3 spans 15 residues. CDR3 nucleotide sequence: TGTGCCAGCAGCCCTCCGGGACACAACCAAGAGACCCAGTACTTC. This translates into CASSPPGHNQETQYF.

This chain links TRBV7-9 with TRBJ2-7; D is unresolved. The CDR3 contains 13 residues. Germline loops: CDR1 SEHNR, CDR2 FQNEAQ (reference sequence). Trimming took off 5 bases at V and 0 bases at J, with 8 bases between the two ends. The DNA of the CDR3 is TGTGCCAGCAGCCGTGACACCTCCTACGAGCAGTACTTC. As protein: CASSRDTSYEQYF.

This CDR3 reads CASNRGSYNSPLHF. The CDR3 DNA is TGTGCCAGCAATCGGGGCTCCTATAATTCACCCCTCCACTTT. V is TRBV6-5 and J is TRBJ1-6; D is undetermined. The CDR3 contains 14 residues. In germline, CDR1 is MNHEY, CDR2 SVGAGI. Trimming took off 7 bases at V and 0 bases at J, with 7 bases between the two ends.

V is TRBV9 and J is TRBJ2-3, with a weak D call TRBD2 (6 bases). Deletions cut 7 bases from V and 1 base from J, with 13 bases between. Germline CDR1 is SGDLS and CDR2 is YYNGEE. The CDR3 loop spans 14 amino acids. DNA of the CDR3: TGTGCCAGCGGGAGAGCGGGCGGCACAGATACGCAGTATTTT. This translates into CASGRAGGTDTQYF.

The CDR3 spells CAWSGKETQYF. CDR3 DNA: TGTGCCTGGAGCGGGAAAGAGACCCAGTACTTC. V is TRBV30 and J is TRBJ2-5; possible D gene TRBD2, 5 bases. V lost 3 bases to trimming and J lost 3 bases, with 5 bases between them. Germline V gene lookup returns CDR1 GTSNPN and CDR2 SVGIG (reference sequence). CDR3 length: 11 residues. Looking up the rest from reference TRBV30 and TRBJ2-5 gives the full variable domain: SQTIHQWPATLVQPVGSPLSLECTVEGTSNPNLYWYRQAAGRGLQLLFYSVGIGQISSEVPQNLSASRPQDRQFILSSKKLLLSDSGFYLCAWSGKETQYFGPGTRLLVL.

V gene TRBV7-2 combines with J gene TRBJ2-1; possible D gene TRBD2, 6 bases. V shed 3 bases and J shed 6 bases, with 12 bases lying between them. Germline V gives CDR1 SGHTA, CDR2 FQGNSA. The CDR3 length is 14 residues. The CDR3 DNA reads TGTGCCAGCAGCTTCGGGGGATCCGGCAATGAGCAGTTCTTC. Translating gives CASSFGGSGNEQFF.

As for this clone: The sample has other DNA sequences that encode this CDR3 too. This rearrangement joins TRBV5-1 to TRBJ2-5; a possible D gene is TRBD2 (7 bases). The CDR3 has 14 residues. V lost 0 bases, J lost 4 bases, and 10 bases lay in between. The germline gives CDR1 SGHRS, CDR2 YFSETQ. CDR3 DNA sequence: TGCGCCAGCAGCTTGGACAGGGAGGGAGAGACCCAGTACTTC. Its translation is CASSLDREGETQYF.